Listed below are T cell receptor beta chains from one sample, sequenced in a study of T cell responses to AZD1222 COVID-19 vaccine. Data came from immunoSEQ multiplex PCR; TCRdb stores just in-frame clones and leaves some out. Of 150,000 to 200,000 clones listed, around 93% are singletons. The sequencing used peripheral blood, collected on day 0 of AZD1222 vaccination. The origin of the receptors is an adult in good health. Each CDR3 is given with its conserved first and last residue.

TRBJ2-2	TRBV2	CASSVVASGNTGELFF
TRBJ2-5	TRBV5-1	CASSPSRWGGRETQYF
TRBJ2-3	TRBV14	CASSPTGIPTDTQYF
TRBJ2-1	TRBV5-4	CASTPEGLAGGPYNEQFF
TRBJ2-5	TRBV11-2	CASSPRLAGEETQYF
TRBJ2-2	TRBV19	CASSPTRGANTGELFF
TRBJ1-2	TRBV6-1	CASSEYRGLNYGYTF
TRBJ2-7	TRBV5-1	CASSLQGTGLSYEQYF
TRBJ2-7	TRBV5-1	CASTPDWLPYEQYF
TRBJ2-1	TRBV5-4	CASSLDGRNEQFF
TRBJ1-4	TRBV2	CASRGPGFNEKLFF
TRBJ2-7	TRBV7-9	CASSLAGLGGEQYF
TRBJ2-7	TRBV27	CASSLHSPGYEQYF
TRBJ2-1	TRBV28	CASSYNEQFF
TRBJ1-4	TRBV18	CASSRDRNNEKLFF